A single T cell receptor beta chain is shown here with its context. Its antigen remains unidentified. Per-base quality was not reported, and no clone a single base away is much larger than it. The data stem from a study of blood T cell repertoires in COVID-19 (TCRdb year 2020). Study-level background: Samples covering the acute and convalescent phases of COVID-19 were provided by collaborators in the United States, Italy and Spain. The samples were drawn from two sources: the first 160 participants of the ongoing ImmuneRACE study, and 1,200 or so subjects contributed by 6 global collaborators. The material from the prospective study consisted of cDNA or gDNA derived from T cells, B-cell-depleted T cells, or PBMCs. Where available, HLA class I and class II types were obtained from metadata supplied by the sample provider rather than from assay-based typing. The dataset comprised deeply sampled blood TCRbeta repertoires from subjects exposed to, actively infected with, or recovered from COVID-19. The repertoires were made available in a free public database intended to serve as a resource for research on the immune response to SARS-CoV-2. The sample metadata nearly always contained a de-identified subject ID, COVID-19 status, age in years and sex. Overall results and qualifications from the work: Clinical and demographic metadata were provided uncurated, with the amount varying by source and participant.

Each collaborating institution followed its own protocols to collect whole blood in K2EDTA tubes. Collaborator samples were shipped for TCRbeta analysis as frozen whole blood, isolated PBMCs, or DNA extracted from either sample type. Its CDR3 holds 17 amino acids, cysteine through phenylalanine. Of all the DNA, just the CDR3 is kept, 51 bases in frame from base 1. Reading the germline V gene gives CDR1 SNHLY and CDR2 FYNNEI. Germline trimming: 8 bases from V, 1 base from J; junction bases outside gene matches: 14. The immunoSEQ Assay, a bias-controlled multiplex PCR, was used to amplify TCRbeta CDR3 regions from genomic DNA. In the source study's methods: The number of nucleated cells in each sample was estimated by amplification of reference gene primers within the assay. Sequence reads were collapsed and filtered to measure the absolute abundance of every unique TCRbeta CDR3 rearrangement. For each sample, productive Simpson clonality was calculated as the square root of Simpson's diversity index over productive rearrangements. TCRdb provides this immuneACCESS table in a form limited to in-frame rearrangements. Some clones are lacking; in checked studies, under half of them reflect an unresolved V gene, and why the rest are absent is not known. The V and J calls and clone size are taken from that table; D and trimming were inferred from the DNA. This sample holds under 200,000 clones; roughly 81% were observed only once. 4.5% to 5% of the sample goes to the ten largest clones.

The clonotype was recovered from a woman aged 80 or older with acute or convalescent COVID-19. Specimen: peripheral blood. The chain links TRBV2 with TRBJ2-3, and 8 junctional nucleotides match TRBD1. The CDR3 corresponds to CASRLYSGGPGTDTQYF. The sequenced DNA: TGTGCCAGCCGCCTTTACTCAGGGGGCCCTGGCACAGATACGCAGTATTTT.